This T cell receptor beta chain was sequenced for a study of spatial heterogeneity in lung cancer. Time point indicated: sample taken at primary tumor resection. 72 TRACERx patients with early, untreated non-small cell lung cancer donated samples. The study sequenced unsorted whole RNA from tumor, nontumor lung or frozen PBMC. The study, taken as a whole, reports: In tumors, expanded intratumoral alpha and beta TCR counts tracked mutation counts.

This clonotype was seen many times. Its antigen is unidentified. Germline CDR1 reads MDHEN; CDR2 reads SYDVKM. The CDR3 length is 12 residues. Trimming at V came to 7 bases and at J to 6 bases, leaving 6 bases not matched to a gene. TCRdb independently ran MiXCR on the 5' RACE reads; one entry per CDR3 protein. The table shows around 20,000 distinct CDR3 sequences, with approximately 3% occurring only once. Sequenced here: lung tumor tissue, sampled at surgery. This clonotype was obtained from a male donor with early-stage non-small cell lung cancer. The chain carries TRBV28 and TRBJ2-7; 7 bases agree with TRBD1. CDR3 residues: CASKLGQREQYF. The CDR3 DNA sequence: TGTGCCAGCAAGCTGGGACAGCGCGAGCAGTACTTC. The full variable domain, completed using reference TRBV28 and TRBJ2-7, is DVKVTQSSRYLVKRTGEKVFLECVQDMDHENMFWYRQDPGLGLRLIYFSYDVKMKEKGDIPEGYSVSREKKERFSLILESASTNQTSMYLCASKLGQREQYFGPGTRLTVT.